This entry features one TCR beta chain sequence. What it recognizes is unknown. CDR3 length: 11 amino acids. Trimming left V 5 bases short and J 14 bases short, with 12 bases between. CDR1 is MDHEN, CDR2 SYDVKM, per germline. The replicate PCRs on unsorted PBMC were given 250 to 300 ng DNA, which is approximately 30,000 T cell genomes. Assay: immunoSEQ multiplex PCR; the TCRdb copy retains only in-frame clones and omits some. The table has hundreds of thousands of clones, roughly four fifths seen once. These data belong to a study of shared clonotypes between healthy human individuals. Study-level findings and limits: Clonotype sharing among donors was expected to depend on sequencing depth.

The TCR sequence derives from a woman in her forties in good health. Some clones in this sample may be carry-over from other donors' samples. The chain combines TRBV28 with TRBJ1-4; D remains unclear. Material: PBMCs. CDR3 DNA: TGTGCCAGCAGTAATCCGCGGAGGCTGTTTTTT. This codes for CASSNPRRLFF. The variable domain in full, with the rest retrieved from reference TRBV28 and TRBJ1-4, is DVKVTQSSRYLVKRTGEKVFLECVQDMDHENMFWYRQDPGLGLRLIYFSYDVKMKEKGDIPEGYSVSREKKERFSLILESASTNQTSMYLCASSNPRRLFFGSGTQLSVL.